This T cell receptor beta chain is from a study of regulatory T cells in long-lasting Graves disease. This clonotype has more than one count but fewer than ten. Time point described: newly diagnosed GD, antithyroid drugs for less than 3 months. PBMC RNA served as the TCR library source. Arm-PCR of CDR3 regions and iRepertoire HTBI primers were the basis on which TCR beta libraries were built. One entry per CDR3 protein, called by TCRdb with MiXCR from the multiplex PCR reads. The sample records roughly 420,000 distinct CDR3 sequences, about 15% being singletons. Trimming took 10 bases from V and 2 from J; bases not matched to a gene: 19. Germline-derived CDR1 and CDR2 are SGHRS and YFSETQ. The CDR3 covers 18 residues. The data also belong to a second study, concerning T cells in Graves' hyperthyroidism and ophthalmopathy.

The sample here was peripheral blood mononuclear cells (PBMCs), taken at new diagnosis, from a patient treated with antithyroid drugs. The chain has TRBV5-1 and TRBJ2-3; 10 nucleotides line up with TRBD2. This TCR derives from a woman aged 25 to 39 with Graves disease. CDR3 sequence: CALQRGAGSGRHTDTQYF. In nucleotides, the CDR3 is TGCGCCTTACAGAGGGGCGCCGGTAGCGGGAGGCACACAGATACGCAGTATTTT.